This T cell receptor beta chain is from a study of T cell repertoires in cytomegalovirus infection. At the level of the study: Recently described HLA-C-restricted plus well-studied HLA-B-restricted CMV epitopes were used.

TCRdb used MiXCR to reprocess the reads, holding one entry per CDR3 protein. The sample lists roughly 280,000 distinct CDR3 sequences; approximately 22% were seen once. This clonotype occurred many times. As yet, its antigen is unknown. V gave up 1 base and J gave up 5 bases, with 12 bases separating them. The CDR3 covers 15 residues. Germline V gene data show CDR1 as MNHNS and CDR2 as SASEGT. This chain connects TRBV6-1 to TRBJ1-5; tentatively, D is TRBD1 (6 bases). The sample in question was cultured PBMCs, obtained from culture after CMV antigen stimulation. The receptor was isolated from a human donor in good health (CMV status not recorded). Some clones in this sample may be carry-over from other donors' samples. The CDR3 region is CASSEGTVRDQPQHF. The CDR3 nucleotides are TGTGCCAGCAGTGAAGGGACAGTGAGGGATCAGCCCCAGCATTTT.